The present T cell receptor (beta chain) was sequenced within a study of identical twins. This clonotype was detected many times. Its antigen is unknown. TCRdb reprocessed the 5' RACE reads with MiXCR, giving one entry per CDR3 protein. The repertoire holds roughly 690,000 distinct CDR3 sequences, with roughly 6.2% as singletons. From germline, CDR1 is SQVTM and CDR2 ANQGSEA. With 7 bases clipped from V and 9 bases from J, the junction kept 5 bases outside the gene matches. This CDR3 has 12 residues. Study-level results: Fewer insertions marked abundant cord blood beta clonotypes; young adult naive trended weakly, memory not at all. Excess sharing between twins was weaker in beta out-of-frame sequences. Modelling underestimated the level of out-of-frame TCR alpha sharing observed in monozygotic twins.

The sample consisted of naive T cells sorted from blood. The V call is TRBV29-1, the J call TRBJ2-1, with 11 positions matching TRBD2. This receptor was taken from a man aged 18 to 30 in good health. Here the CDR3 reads CSAGTSGGEQFF. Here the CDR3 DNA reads TGCAGCGCCGGGACTAGCGGCGGTGAGCAGTTCTTC.